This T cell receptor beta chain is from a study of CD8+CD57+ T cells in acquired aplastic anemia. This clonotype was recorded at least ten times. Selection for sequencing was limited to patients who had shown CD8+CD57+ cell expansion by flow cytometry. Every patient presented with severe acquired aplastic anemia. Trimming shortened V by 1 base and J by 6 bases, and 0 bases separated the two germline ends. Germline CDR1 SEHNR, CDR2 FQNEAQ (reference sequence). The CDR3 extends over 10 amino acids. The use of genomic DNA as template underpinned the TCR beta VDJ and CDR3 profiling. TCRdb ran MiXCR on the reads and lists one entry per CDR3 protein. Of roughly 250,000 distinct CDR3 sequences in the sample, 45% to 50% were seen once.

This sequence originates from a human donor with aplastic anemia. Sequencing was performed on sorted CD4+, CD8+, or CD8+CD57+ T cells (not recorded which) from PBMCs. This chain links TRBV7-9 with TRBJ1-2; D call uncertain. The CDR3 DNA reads TGTGCCAGCAGCTTAGATGGCTACACCTTC. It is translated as CASSLDGYTF. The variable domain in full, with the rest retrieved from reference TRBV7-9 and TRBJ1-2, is DTGVSQNPRHKITKRGQNVTFRCDPISEHNRLYWYRQTLGQGPEFLTYFQNEAQLEKSRLLSDRFSAERPKGSFSTLEIQRTEQGDSAMYLCASSLDGYTFGSGTRLTVV.